Detailed here is one TCR beta chain. Its antigen is undetermined. Germline CDR1 reads DFQATT; CDR2 reads SNEGSKA (reference sequence). The CDR3 extends over 12 amino acids. Trimming at V came to 5 bases and at J to 7 bases, leaving 5 bases not matched to a gene. PCR was performed a second time for about 7 to 12 cycles using a sample-barcoded 5' primer and a J-beta primer mix. Via MiXCR, TCRdb re-called the 5' RACE reads, giving one row per CDR3 protein. The data show about 780,000 distinct CDR3 sequences, with 35% to 50% seen just once and roughly 18% held by the top ten. The data were taken from a study of blood T cells in healthy people across ages. For the study at large: Every two T cells gave about one barcoded beta molecule via template switching. Study-wide findings and caveats: While age rose, TCR beta diversity per million T cells dropped in a roughly linear way.

Donors were healthy Caucasian individuals from Russia aged about 6 to 95. The chain combines TRBV20-1 with TRBJ2-7; 10 nucleotides match TRBD1. The source material was blood. The clonotype was recovered from a man older than 75 in good health. CDR3 DNA: TGCAGTGCTCAAGGGACAGGGGATGAGCAGTACTTC. Translation: CSAQGTGDEQYF.